The T cell receptor beta chain described here comes from a study of blood T cell repertoires in COVID-19. Assay used: immunoSEQ multiplex PCR; TCRdb lists only in-frame clones, some missing. The sample has hundreds of thousands of clones; about 85% are singletons. Sequenced material: peripheral blood. This TCR derives from a woman aged 80 or over with active or convalescent COVID-19.

The CDR3 spells CASSGGSGSLTDTQYF. In DNA, the CDR3 is TGTGCCAGCAGCGGGGGTAGCGGGAGCCTCACAGATACGCAGTATTTT. The chain links TRBV5-4 to TRBJ2-3; TRBD2 aligns across 9 bases. Trimming at V came to 4 bases and at J to 2 bases, leaving 8 bases not matched to a gene. The CDR3 has 16 residues. CDR1 is SGHNT and CDR2 is YYREEE in the germline V gene (reference sequence).